This is a list of T cell receptor beta chains from one sample in a study of CD8 T cells in Susac syndrome. Each CDR3 protein is one row after TCRdb ran MiXCR on the immunoSEQ multiplex PCR reads. The table shows roughly 200,000 distinct CDR3 sequences, with roughly 95% occurring only once. Sequenced sample: CD4+ T cells from PBMCs. These receptors came from a human donor in good health. Each CDR3 is given with its conserved first and last residue. Each record gives: J gene, V gene, D gene, clone size, CDR3 DNA, CDR3 protein. A D gene is named only where the DNA matches it firmly. Not all rows give a size; the values are once, few, many and, for expanded clones, a class.

TRBJ2-1,TRBV18,.,.,TGTGCCAGCTCACCGAAAGGCTATGAGCAGTTCTTC,CASSPKGYEQFF
TRBJ1-3,TRBV29-1,.,.,TGCAGCGTTGAAATGTTCGGAAACACCATATATTTT,CSVEMFGNTIYF
TRBJ1-1,TRBV20-1,.,.,TGCAGTGCTGGCGGGGGGGTAAACACTGAAGCTTTCTTT,CSAGGGVNTEAFF
TRBJ2-3,TRBV15,.,.,TGTGCCACCAGCAGAGATGGGGACCACACAGATACGCAGTATTTT,CATSRDGDHTDTQYF
TRBJ2-1,TRBV11-2,.,.,TGTGCCAGCAGCTTAGATCTAGCAGATGAGCAGTTCTTC,CASSLDLADEQFF
TRBJ2-7,TRBV30,.,.,TGTGCCTGGAGTCCCGGGACGGACTACGAGCAGTACTTC,CAWSPGTDYEQYF
TRBJ2-1,TRBV20-1,.,.,TGCAGTGCTGGACGTGATGAGCAGTTCTTC,CSAGRDEQFF
TRBJ1-2,TRBV20-1,.,.,TGCAGTGCAAACCGGGACCTTGGCTACACCTTC,CSANRDLGYTF
TRBJ1-5,TRBV20-1,.,.,TGCAGTGCCCGGGACGTTAATCAGCCCCAGCATTTT,CSARDVNQPQHF
TRBJ2-7,TRBV30,.,.,TGTGCCACCCAGGGTAGAGGGCACGACGAGCAGTACTTC,CATQGRGHDEQYF
TRBJ1-2,TRBV6-1,.,few,TGTGCCAGCAGTGAGCAGGGGAACTATGGCTACACCTTC,CASSEQGNYGYTF
TRBJ1-1,TRBV5-1,.,once,TGCGCCAGCAGCCCATCGGGCAGTGTGAACACTGAAGCTTTCTTT,CASSPSGSVNTEAFF
TRBJ2-7,TRBV6-5,TRBD2,.,TGTGCCAGCAGTTACGGCGGGAGAGACGAGCAGTACTTC,CASSYGGRDEQYF
TRBJ1-1,TRBV30,.,.,TGTGCCTGGAGTTGGGGGAACACTGAAGCTTTCTTT,CAWSWGNTEAFF
TRBJ2-1,TRBV29-1,.,.,TGCAGCCATGAGGGGGGGGTGAGATTCTACAATGAGCAGTTCTTC,CSHEGGVRFYNEQFF
TRBJ2-3,TRBV20-1,TRBD1,.,TGCAGTGCACCGGGACAGGGGCCCCGCACAGATACGCAGTATTTT,CSAPGQGPRTDTQYF
TRBJ2-3,TRBV4-1,TRBD1,.,TGCGCCAGCAGCCAATACGCCGGGACAGTCACAGATACGCAGTATTTT,CASSQYAGTVTDTQYF
TRBJ1-1,TRBV11-2,.,.,TGTGCCAGCAGCCCCTGGAGGGGGTATGTGAACACTGAAGCTTTCTTT,CASSPWRGYVNTEAFF
TRBJ2-5,TRBV28,.,.,TGTGCCAGCAGCCTGACGGGACAATGGGAGACCCAGTACTTC,CASSLTGQWETQYF
TRBJ2-7,TRBV11-3,TRBD1,.,TGTGCCAGCAGTATAGGACAGGACGGATACGAGCAGTACTTC,CASSIGQDGYEQYF
TRBJ2-7,TRBV2,.,.,TGTGCCAGCAGTGAACCGGGGAGCTACGAGCAGTACTTC,CASSEPGSYEQYF
TRBJ2-1,TRBV6-2/TRBV6-3,.,.,TGTGCCAGCAGTTATCCTCGGACACTGCATGAGCAGTTCTTC,CASSYPRTLHEQFF
TRBJ2-1,TRBV28,.,once,TGTGCCAGCAGTTTATTGAGCGGATTCAATGAGCAGTTCTTC,CASSLLSGFNEQFF
TRBJ2-1,TRBV29-1,TRBD1,.,TGCAGCGGGGAACAGACAGGGTCAATCGATGAGCAGTTCTTC,CSGEQTGSIDEQFF
TRBJ2-7,TRBV20-1,.,.,TGCAGTGCTGGGGACGTCGAGCAGTACTTC,CSAGDVEQYF
TRBJ1-5,TRBV11-2,.,.,TGTGCCAGCAGCTTCCAGTGGGATCAGCCCCAGCATTTT,CASSFQWDQPQHF
TRBJ1-1,TRBV7-3,TRBD1,.,TGTGCCAGCAGCTTGGGACAGGGAACGAACACTGAAGCTTTCTTT,CASSLGQGTNTEAFF
TRBJ2-7,TRBV5-1,TRBD1,.,TGCGCCAGCAGCTCTGGACAGGTCTTCAACGAGCAGTACTTC,CASSSGQVFNEQYF
TRBJ2-1,TRBV11-2,.,.,TGTGCCAGCAGTCCCCGGACCGGCACCTACAATGAGCAGTTCTTC,CASSPRTGTYNEQFF
TRBJ2-7,TRBV20-1,.,.,TGCAGTGCTAGCCTGGGAGTCCACGAGCAGTACTTC,CSASLGVHEQYF
TRBJ2-3,TRBV20-1,.,.,TGCAGTGCTACCCCCGGACCGCGGCCAGATACGCAGTATTTT,CSATPGPRPDTQYF
TRBJ2-2,TRBV12-3/TRBV12-4,TRBD2,once,TGTGCCAGCAGTCTCCGGACTAGCAGCGGGGAGCTGTTTTTT,CASSLRTSSGELFF
TRBJ1-1,TRBV30,.,.,TGTGCCTGGAGTGTATTCACTGAAGCTTTCTTT,CAWSVFTEAFF
TRBJ2-7,TRBV5-4,.,.,TGTGCCAGCAGCGATATACGACGTCCGGGGGAGCAGTACTTC,CASSDIRRPGEQYF
TRBJ2-5,TRBV20-1,.,.,TGCAGTGCTAGACGGACAATTCAAGAGACCCAGTACTTC,CSARRTIQETQYF
TRBJ2-1,TRBV20-1,TRBD2,.,TGCAGTGCTAGTTGGCGGGAGGGTCGCCTGGAGCAGTTCTTC,CSASWREGRLEQFF
TRBJ2-4,TRBV29-1,.,once,TGCAGCGTTGTAGACTCCTTAGCCAAAAACATTCAGTACTTC,CSVVDSLAKNIQYF
TRBJ2-1,TRBV20-1,TRBD2,.,TGCAGTGCTAGAGACGCAGCGGGAGGGTATGAGCAGTTCTTC,CSARDAAGGYEQFF
TRBJ1-1,TRBV20-1,TRBD1,.,TGCAGTGCTAGTGAAGAGGGGGCGAACACTGAAGCTTTCTTT,CSASEEGANTEAFF
TRBJ2-3,TRBV6-2/TRBV6-3,TRBD1,.,TGTGCCAGCAGGCGGGACAGGGGCACAGATACGCAGTATTTT,CASRRDRGTDTQYF
TRBJ2-5,TRBV7-8,TRBD2,.,TGTGCCAGCAGCCCCAGGACTAGCCGATCAGAGACCCAGTACTTC,CASSPRTSRSETQYF
TRBJ2-1,TRBV6-2/TRBV6-3,TRBD1,.,TGTGCCAGCAGTAGAGACAGGGTACTGACAAATGAGCAGTTCTTC,CASSRDRVLTNEQFF
TRBJ2-3,TRBV29-1,.,once,TGCAGCGTTTTTAACACAGATACGCAGTATTTT,CSVFNTDTQYF
TRBJ2-5,TRBV12-3/TRBV12-4,.,.,TGTGCCAGCTCTAACGCAGGGGCAGAGACCCAGTACTTC,CASSNAGAETQYF
TRBJ2-7,TRBV27,TRBD2,once,TGTGCCAGCAGCCTTATCGGGGGACTAGCGGTCTTCGAGCAGTACTTC,CASSLIGGLAVFEQYF
TRBJ1-1,TRBV27,.,few,TGTGCCAGCAGTTCTCCCACTAGGAACACTGAAGCTTTCTTT,CASSSPTRNTEAFF
TRBJ2-7,TRBV2,TRBD2,.,TGTGCCAGCCTAAAAGCGCTAGCGGACTGGGAGCAGTACTTC,CASLKALADWEQYF
TRBJ2-2,TRBV7-9,.,.,TGTGCCAGCAGCTTCCTAGGGGCCGGGGAGCTGTTTTTT,CASSFLGAGELFF
TRBJ2-1,TRBV7-3,TRBD2,.,TGTGCCAGCAGCTTAACTGGCGGGGAGGGTATGGATGAGCAGTTCTTC,CASSLTGGEGMDEQFF
TRBJ1-1,TRBV20-1,.,.,TGCAGGGGAATGGGGGGCGGAGGACAAGCTTTCTTT,CRGMGGGGQAFF
TRBJ2-5,TRBV20-1,.,.,TGCAGTGCGCCAGGGAGGGAGACCCAGTACTTC,CSAPGRETQYF